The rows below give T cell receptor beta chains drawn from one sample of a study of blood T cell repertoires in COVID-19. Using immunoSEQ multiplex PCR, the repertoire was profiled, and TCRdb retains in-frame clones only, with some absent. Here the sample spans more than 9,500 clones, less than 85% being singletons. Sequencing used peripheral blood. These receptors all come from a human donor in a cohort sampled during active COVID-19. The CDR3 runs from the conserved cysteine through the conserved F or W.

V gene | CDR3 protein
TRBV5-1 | CASSSTGGGSDTQYF
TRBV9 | CASSPTAMNTEAFF
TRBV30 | CAWRRGPGGHGYTF
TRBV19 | CASSWTSGGKDTQYF
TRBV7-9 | CASSTSGTGSYSPLHF
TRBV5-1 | CASSTLTGSYGYTF
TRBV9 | CASSTGQGSPSYEQYF
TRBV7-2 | CASSSLGTSGGRTQYF
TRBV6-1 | CASSELFTGSNSPLHF
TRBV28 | CASSPRTASASYEQYF
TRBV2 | CASTGLAGVGETQYF
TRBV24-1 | CATSDSCHPRYEQYF
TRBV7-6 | CASSLGGGETDTQYF
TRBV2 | CASSGQGGTDTQYF
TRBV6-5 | CASSYGQHSNQPQHF
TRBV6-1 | CASREDRGGSNYGYTF
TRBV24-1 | CATSERGTGGDIQYF
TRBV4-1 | CASSQQREAMGYGYTF
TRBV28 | CASNLGGWYEQYF
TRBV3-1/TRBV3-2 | CASSRTGLGVTQYF
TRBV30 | CAWSVTGRAFEAFF
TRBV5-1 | CASSTRDRGPAFF
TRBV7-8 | CASSQDRADGYTF
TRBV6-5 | CASSPWRRGTEAFF
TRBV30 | CAWGLGGDTEAFF
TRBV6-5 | CASSPRSVGNTIYF
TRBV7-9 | CASSLGLAGGSDTQYF
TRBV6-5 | CASSTAGYEQYF
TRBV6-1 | CASSEVRGPPYEQYF
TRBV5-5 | CASSSRGQGYGYTF
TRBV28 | CASSGQGREKLFF
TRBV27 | CASSFSRDYGYTF
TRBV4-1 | CASSQEHAGGPGTGELFF
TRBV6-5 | CASSYTGQGVEAFF
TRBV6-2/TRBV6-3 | CASSYGGGGIQYF
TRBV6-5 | CASRNRASLRAEQYF
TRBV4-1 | CASSHPGGQGDEKLFF
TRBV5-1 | CASSSGQGSNTEAFF
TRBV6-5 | CASVDRGRYTGELFF
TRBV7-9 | CASSSPGTARDYTF
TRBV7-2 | CASSADTDRDEKLFF
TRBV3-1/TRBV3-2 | CASSPDGDRGSYEQYF
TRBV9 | CASSVGGWGQGYTF
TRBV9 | CASSPKGTGSTGELFF
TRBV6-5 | CASRYQGGPNYGYTF
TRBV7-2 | CASSIRTSGGVNEQFF
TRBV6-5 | CASSRQVGEQFF
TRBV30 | CAWSGQGADTQYF
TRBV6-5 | CASSPLAGDNEQFF